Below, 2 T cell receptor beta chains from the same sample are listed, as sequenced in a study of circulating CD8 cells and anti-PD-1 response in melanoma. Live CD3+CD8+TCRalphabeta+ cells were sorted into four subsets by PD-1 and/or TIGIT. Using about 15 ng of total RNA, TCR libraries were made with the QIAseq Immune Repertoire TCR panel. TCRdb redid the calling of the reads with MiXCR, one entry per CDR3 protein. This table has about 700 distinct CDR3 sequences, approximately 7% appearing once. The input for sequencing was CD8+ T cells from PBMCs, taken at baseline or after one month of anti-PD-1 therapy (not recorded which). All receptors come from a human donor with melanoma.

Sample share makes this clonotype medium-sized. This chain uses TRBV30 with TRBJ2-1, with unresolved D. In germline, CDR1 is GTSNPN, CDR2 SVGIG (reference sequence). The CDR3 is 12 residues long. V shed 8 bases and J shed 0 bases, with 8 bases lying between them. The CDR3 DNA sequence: TGTGCCAGACACAGCTCCTACAATGAGCAGTTCTTC. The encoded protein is CARHSSYNEQFF.

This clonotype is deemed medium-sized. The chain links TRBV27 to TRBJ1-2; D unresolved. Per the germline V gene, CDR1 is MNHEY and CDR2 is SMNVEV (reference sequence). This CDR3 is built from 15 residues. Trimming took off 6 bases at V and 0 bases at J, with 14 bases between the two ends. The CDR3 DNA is TGTGCCAGCAGGTCCTGGACGGATTCTAACTATGGCTACACCTTC. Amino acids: CASRSWTDSNYGYTF.